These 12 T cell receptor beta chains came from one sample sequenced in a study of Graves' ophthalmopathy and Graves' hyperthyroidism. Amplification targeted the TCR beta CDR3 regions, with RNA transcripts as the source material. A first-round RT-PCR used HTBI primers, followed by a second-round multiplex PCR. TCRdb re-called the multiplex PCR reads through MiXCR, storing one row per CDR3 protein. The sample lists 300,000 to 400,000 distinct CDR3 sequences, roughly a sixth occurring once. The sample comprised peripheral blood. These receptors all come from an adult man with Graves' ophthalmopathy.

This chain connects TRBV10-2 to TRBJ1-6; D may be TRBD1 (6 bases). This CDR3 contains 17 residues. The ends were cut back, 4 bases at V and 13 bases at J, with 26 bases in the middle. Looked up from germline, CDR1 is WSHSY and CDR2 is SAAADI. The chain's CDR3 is CASSGQRPAGERSPLHF. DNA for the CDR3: TGCGCCAGCAGTGGCCAGCGACCGGCAGGGGAAAGGTCCCCCCTCCACTTT.

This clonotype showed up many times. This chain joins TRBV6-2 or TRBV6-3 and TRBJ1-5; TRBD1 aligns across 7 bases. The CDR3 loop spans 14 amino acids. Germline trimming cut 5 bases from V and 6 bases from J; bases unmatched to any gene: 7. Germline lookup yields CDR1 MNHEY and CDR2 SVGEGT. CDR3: CASSRTGVGQPQHF. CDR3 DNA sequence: TGTGCCAGCAGTCGTACAGGGGTAGGTCAGCCCCAGCATTTT.

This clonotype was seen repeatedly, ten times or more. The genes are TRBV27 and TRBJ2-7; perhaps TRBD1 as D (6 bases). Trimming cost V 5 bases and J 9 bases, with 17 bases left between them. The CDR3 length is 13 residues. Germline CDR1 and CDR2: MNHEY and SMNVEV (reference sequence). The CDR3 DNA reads TGTGCCAGCAGTCTCAACAGGGATTTTGGGCAGTACTTC. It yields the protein CASSLNRDFGQYF.

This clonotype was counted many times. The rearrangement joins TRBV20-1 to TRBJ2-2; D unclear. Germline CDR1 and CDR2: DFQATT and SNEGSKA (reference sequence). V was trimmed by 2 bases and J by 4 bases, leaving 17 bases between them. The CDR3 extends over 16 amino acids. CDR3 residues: CSARKLIDLFTGELFF. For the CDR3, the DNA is TGCAGTGCTAGAAAGCTTATTGATCTTTTCACCGGGGAGCTGTTTTTT.

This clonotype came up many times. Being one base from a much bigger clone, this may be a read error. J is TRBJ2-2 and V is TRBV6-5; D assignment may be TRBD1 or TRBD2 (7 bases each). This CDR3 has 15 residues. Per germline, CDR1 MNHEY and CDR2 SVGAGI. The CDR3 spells CASSWGGQNTGELSF. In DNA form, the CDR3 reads TGTGCCAGCAGTTGGGGGGGACAGAACACCGGGGAGCTGTCTTTT.

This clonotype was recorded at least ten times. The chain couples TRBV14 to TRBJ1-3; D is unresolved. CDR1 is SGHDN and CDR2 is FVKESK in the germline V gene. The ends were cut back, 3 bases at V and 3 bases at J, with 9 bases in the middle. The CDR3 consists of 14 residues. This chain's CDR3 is CASSHYGVGNTIYF. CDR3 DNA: TGTGCCAGCAGCCACTATGGAGTTGGAAACACCATATATTTT.

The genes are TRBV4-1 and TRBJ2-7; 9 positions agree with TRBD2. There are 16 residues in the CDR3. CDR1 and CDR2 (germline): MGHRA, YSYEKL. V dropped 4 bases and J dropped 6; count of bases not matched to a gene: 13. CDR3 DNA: TGCGCCAGCAGCCCCCTCCCGATAGCGGGAGACGGCGAGCAGTACTTC. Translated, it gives CASSPLPIAGDGEQYF.

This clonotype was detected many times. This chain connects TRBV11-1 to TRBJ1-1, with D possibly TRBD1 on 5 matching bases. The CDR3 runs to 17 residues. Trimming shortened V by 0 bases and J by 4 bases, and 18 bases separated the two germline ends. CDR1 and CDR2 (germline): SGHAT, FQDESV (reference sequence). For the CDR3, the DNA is TGTGCCAGCAGCTTAGCACGGGTGGAGGGGTTGTTCACTGAAGCTTTCTTT. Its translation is CASSLARVEGLFTEAFF.

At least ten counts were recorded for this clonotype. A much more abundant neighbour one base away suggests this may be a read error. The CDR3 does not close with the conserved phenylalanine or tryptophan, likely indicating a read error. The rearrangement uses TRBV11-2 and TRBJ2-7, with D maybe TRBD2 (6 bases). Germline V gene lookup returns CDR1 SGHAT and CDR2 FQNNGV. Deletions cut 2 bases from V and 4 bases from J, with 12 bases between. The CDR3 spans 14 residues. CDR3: CASSLRGIGYEQYL. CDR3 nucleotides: TGTGCCAGCAGCTTACGGGGGATCGGGTACGAGCAGTACCTC.

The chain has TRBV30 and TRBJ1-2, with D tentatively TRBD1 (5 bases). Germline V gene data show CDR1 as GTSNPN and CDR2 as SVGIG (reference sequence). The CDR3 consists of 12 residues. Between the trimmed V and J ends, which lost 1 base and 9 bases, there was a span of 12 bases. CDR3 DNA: TGTGCCTGGAGTGAGAGGGGACCGAGCTACACCTTC. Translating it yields CAWSERGPSYTF.

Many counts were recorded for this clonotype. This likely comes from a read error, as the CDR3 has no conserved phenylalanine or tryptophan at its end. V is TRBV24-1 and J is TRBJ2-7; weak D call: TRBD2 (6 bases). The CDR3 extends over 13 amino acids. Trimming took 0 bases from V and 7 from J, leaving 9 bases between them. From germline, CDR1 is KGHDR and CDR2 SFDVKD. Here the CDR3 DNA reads TGTGCCACCAGTGATTTGAAGGGGAGGGAGCAGTACCTC. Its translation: CATSDLKGREQYL.

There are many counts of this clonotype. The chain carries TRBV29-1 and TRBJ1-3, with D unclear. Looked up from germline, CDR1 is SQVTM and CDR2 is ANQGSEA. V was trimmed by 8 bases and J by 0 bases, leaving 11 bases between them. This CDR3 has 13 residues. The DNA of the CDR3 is TGCAGCAAAAAGAGGCCCTCTGGAAACACCATATATTTT. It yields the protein CSKKRPSGNTIYF.